This TCR beta chain comes out of a study of PD-L1 blockade in urothelial cancer (dated by TCRdb to 2015 to 2018). In the study overall: All patients started therapy around 2014 and received atezolizumab 1,200 mg intravenously every 3 weeks. About nine tenths of the roughly 30 patients were males with bladder-origin urothelial cancer, and about 65% of the roughly 30 reported a prior smoking history. An ECOG performance status of 0 or 1 was recorded for the patients, and 0 to 3 prior chemotherapy regimens had been received by the patients. Blood samples were analyzed at 3 weeks after treatment start (second dose) and at 6 weeks after treatment start. A median of roughly 140,000 T cells and approximately 83,000 unique TCRs was obtained from blood samples, and a median clonality of roughly 0.08 was observed. An exploratory multi-omic analysis was conducted of the somatic, immune and clinical correlates of response to PD-L1 blockade with atezolizumab in urothelial cancer. TCR sequencing covered pretreatment tumor samples and matched, serially collected peripheral blood taken before and after atezolizumab treatment. Durable clinical benefit was defined as progression-free survival longer than 6 months, and TCR features were also tested against progression-free and overall survival. Whole exome sequencing and RNA sequencing of pretreatment tumors were performed alongside TCR sequencing in the same patients. Under 10 patients reached durable clinical benefit, while 20 to 25 patients did not. Pretreatment blood TCR-seq was available for around 29 patients, at least one posttreatment blood collection was obtained for around 25 patients, and tumor TCR-seq was available for around 25 patients.

As concerns this clone: Its binding antigen is unknown. No base-level quality is on record; no much larger clone is a single base apart.

The junction shows trimming of 6 bases on V and 2 bases on J, plus 16 bases between the germline ends. Per the germline V gene, KGHSH is the CDR1 and LQKENI is the CDR2. The CDR3 starts with the cysteine, ends with the phenylalanine, and has 16 residues. Here the CDR3 DNA is all that survives: 48 bases in frame from base 1. Beyond this particular receptor, the publication reports: At 3 weeks after the start of treatment, tumor-associated TCR clones in peripheral blood had expanded more in patients with durable benefit (n of about 20, p = 0.022). Because the sample size was small (n ≈ 30) and many exploratory analyses were performed, the results are intended to be hypothesis-generating. Improved progression-free and overall survival was associated with having pretreatment peripheral blood TCR clonality below the median.

Each PCR received spiked-in synthetic TCR analog templates so that absolute template abundance could be estimated from read counts. The immunoSEQ assay was used to amplify TCRbeta CDR3 regions from genomic DNA with bias-controlled V and J gene primers. Sequencing of rearranged TCRbeta segments was performed at approximately 20X coverage. For the original study's pipeline: Clustering was used to correct sequencing errors, and CDR3s were annotated against IMGT so that V, D and J genes could be assigned. Out-of-frame and stop-codon sequences were excluded, and only productive TCRbeta rearrangements were used in downstream analyses. To compute clonality, Shannon entropy was normalized by the log of the number of unique productive sequences and then subtracted from one. Clones differing between time points or between blood and tumor were identified using Fisher's exact test with Benjamini-Hochberg correction, with an adjusted p below 0.01 applied as the threshold. Not all clones reach the TCRdb copy of this immuneACCESS table, which keeps in-frame sequences only. Checked studies attribute under half of the gap to unresolved V genes and leave the rest unexplained. That table supplies the V and J calls and clone size; D and trimming were determined from the DNA. The sample includes about 45,000 clones, with more than 70% observed a single time. The top ten constitute around 3.9% of the sample.

A total of about 31 patients with locally advanced or metastatic urothelial carcinoma, treated at Memorial Sloan Kettering on a trial protocol, made up the cohort. Peripheral blood mononuclear cells were collected pretreatment and during treatment, at between 1 and 8 total time points per patient. The Qiagen DNeasy Blood extraction kit was used to purify genomic DNA from total PBMCs and from tumor samples. PBMCs were collected pretreatment and during treatment, and were isolated and stored as previously described. This sequence was found in a man of 80 years or more with urothelial cancer. This specimen was PBMCs, taken around atezolizumab (anti-PD-L1) treatment. In this chain, TRBV18 is recombined with TRBJ2-2; the D gene is perhaps TRBD1, on 6 matching bases. The nucleotide sequence is TGTGCCAGCTCTTCGGACAGATCACATAACACCGGGGAGCTGTTTTTT. It specifies CASSSDRSHNTGELFF.